This TCR beta chain emerged from a study of monozygotic twins with inflammatory bowel disease. Study-level findings and limits: Especially where disease activity was present, IBD patients had fewer clonotypes in common with others than healthy twins did.

Per TCR library, approximately 3.5 ug of total RNA was used. TCRdb reprocessed the 5' RACE reads, with one entry per CDR3 protein and no DNA. The listing contains roughly 320,000 distinct CDR3 sequences. This CDR3 comprises 15 residues. Germline V gene lookup returns CDR1 KGHSH and CDR2 LQKENI. About this clonotype: Its antigen is as yet unknown.

J is TRBJ1-4 and V is TRBV18; the TRBD1 assignment by TCRdb is unverifiable without DNA. The sequence was obtained from a human donor with ulcerative colitis or Crohn's disease, or a healthy co-twin of an affected twin (not recorded which). The sample consisted of blood. The CDR3 is CASSPQQGAGEKLFF.